This TCR beta chain stems from a study of blood T cell repertoires in COVID-19. Study at large: From the United States, Italy and Spain came samples of acute and convalescent COVID-19.

Original processing notes: The authors estimated nucleated cell counts from reference gene primer amplification. Assay used: immunoSEQ multiplex PCR; TCRdb lists only in-frame clones, some missing. The V and J calls and clone size come from that table; D and trimming were worked out from the DNA. The data hold around 270,000 clones, with approximately 83% observed a single time. The length of the CDR3 is 19 residues. CDR1 is SGHAT, CDR2 FQNNGV, per germline. V shed 5 bases and J shed 0 bases, with 26 bases lying between them. Sequenced: peripheral blood. This TCR derives from a person aged 65 to 79 with COVID-19, enrolled during active disease. The chain recombines TRBV11-2 with TRBJ2-7; weak D call: TRBD2 (6 bases). CDR3 DNA sequence: TGTGCCAGCAGCCTTAAGACTAGAAAATTTACGCCAACCTCCTACGAGCAGTACTTC. Encoded protein: CASSLKTRKFTPTSYEQYF.